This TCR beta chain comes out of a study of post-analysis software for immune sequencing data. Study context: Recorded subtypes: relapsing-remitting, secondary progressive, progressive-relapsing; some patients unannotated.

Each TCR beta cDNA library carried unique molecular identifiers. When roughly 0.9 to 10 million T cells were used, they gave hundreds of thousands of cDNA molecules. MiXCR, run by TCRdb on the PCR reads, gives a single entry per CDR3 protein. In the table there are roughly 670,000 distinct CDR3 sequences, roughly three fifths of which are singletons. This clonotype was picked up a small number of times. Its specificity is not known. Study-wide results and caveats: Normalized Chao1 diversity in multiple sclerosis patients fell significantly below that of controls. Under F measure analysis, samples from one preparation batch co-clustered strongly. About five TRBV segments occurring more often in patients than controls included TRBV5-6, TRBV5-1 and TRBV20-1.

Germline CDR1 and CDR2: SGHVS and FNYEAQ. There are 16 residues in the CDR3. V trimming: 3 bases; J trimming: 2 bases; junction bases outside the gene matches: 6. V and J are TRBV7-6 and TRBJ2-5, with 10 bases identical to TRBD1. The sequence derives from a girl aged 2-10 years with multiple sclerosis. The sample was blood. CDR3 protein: CASSFPRDRGQETQYF. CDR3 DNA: TGTGCCAGCAGCTTCCCCCGGGACAGGGGACAAGAGACCCAGTACTTC.